These 3 T cell receptor beta chains were sequenced from one sample in a study of T cell responses to AZD1222 COVID-19 vaccine. The table came from immunoSEQ multiplex PCR; TCRdb's copy has only in-frame clones and leaves some out. The repertoire includes 200,000 or so clones, approximately 94% of them detected once, and 7.5% to 9.5% sits in the top ten. The specimen was peripheral blood, collected on day 0 of AZD1222 vaccination. The receptor source for this set is an adult in good health.

On this clone itself: Additional DNA sequences in this sample encode the identical CDR3. The rearrangement joins TRBV5-1 to TRBJ1-2; D perhaps matches TRBD1 (5 bases). The CDR3 has 13 residues. V lost 0 bases to trimming and J lost 2 bases, with 5 bases between them. CDR1 SGHRS and CDR2 YFSETQ come from the germline V gene. CDR3 DNA: TGCGCCAGCAGCTTGGAGGGGAACTATGGCTACACCTTC. Residues: CASSLEGNYGYTF.

This clone was seen a single time. The genes are TRBV7-2 and TRBJ2-7, with no clear D. This CDR3 is 14 amino acids long. V was trimmed by 2 bases and J by 0 bases, leaving 8 bases between them. The V gene's germline CDR1 is SGHTA and CDR2 FQGNSA. The CDR3 nucleotides read TGTGCCAGCAGCTTAAGGGCCAACTCCTACGAGCAGTACTTC. Translated: CASSLRANSYEQYF.

The table lists this clone with a count of one. The genes are TRBV9 and TRBJ2-1, with TRBD2 matching over 10 bases. The CDR3 totals 15 residues. CDR1 and CDR2 from the germline V gene are SGDLS and YYNGEE. J lost 7 bases, V lost 0 bases, and 4 bases had no gene match. The CDR3 spells CASSVVASGGNEQFF. In nucleotides, the CDR3 is TGTGCCAGCAGCGTAGTTGCTAGCGGGGGAAATGAGCAGTTCTTC.